The 32 T cell receptor beta chains reported below all come from one sample, sequenced in a study of cytomegalovirus exposure and HLA in healthy donors. PCR involved 60 Vbeta and 13 Jbeta primers. Assay used: immunoSEQ multiplex PCR; TCRdb lists only in-frame clones, some missing. The table has some 150,000 clones, roughly 82% seen once; the top ten hold 5.5% to 8.5%. Sequencing was carried out using PBMCs. These receptors were obtained from a woman between 50 and 59 years old in good health and CMV-seropositive.

This chain joins TRBV6-1 and TRBJ2-7; tentatively, D is TRBD1 (5 bases). The CDR3 length is 14 residues. Looked up from germline, CDR1 is MNHNS and CDR2 is SASEGT. Deletions cut 3 bases from V and 2 bases from J, with 11 bases between. CDR3 DNA sequence: TGTGCCAGCAGTGATACAGGCCGCACCTACGAGCAGTACTTC. Encoded protein: CASSDTGRTYEQYF.

The chain has TRBV6-1 and TRBJ2-7; D perhaps matches TRBD1 (7 bases). In germline, CDR1 is MNHNS, CDR2 SASEGT. There are 14 residues in the CDR3. V lost 6 bases, J lost 6 bases, and 18 bases lay in between. This chain's CDR3 is CASRAGQRTIEQYF. DNA of the CDR3: TGTGCCAGCAGGGCGGGACAGAGGACCATCGAGCAGTACTTC.

The chain joins TRBV11-2 to TRBJ1-4, with D tentatively TRBD1 (5 bases). Trimming removed 1 base from V and 5 bases from J, with 8 bases in between. Germline CDR1 and CDR2: SGHAT and FQNNGV. The length of the CDR3 is 14 residues. CDR3 in DNA: TGTGCCAGCAGCTTAGGGAGGGGAAATGAAAAACTGTTTTTT. The encoded protein is CASSLGRGNEKLFF.

This chain links TRBV18 with TRBJ2-3, with 8 bases that match TRBD1. V trimming: 6 bases; J trimming: 10 bases; junction bases outside the gene matches: 12. CDR3 length: 14 residues. Germline-derived CDR1 and CDR2 are KGHSH and LQKENI. The CDR3 spells CASSPDQGAQAQYF. The CDR3 bases are TGTGCCAGCTCGCCGGACCAGGGGGCCCAAGCGCAGTATTTT.

The chain uses TRBV6-1 and TRBJ1-2; 8 nucleotides align to TRBD1. CDR3 length: 15 amino acids. Germline CDR1 reads MNHNS; CDR2 reads SASEGT. With V trimmed by 4 bases and J by 3 bases, 7 bases remained unmatched. The CDR3 loop is CASSGGGTGDYGYTF. Written as DNA, the CDR3 is TGTGCCAGCAGTGGAGGGGGGACAGGAGACTATGGCTACACCTTC.

This clone was seen a single time. The chain combines TRBV29-1 with TRBJ2-7; maybe TRBD1 (6 bases). Trimming removed 5 bases at V and 2 bases at J, with 16 bases between. The CDR3 consists of 14 residues. Germline V gene sequence: CDR1 SQVTM, CDR2 ANQGSEA. The CDR3 sequence is CSVSSGHNPYEQYF. The CDR3 DNA reads as TGCAGCGTTTCCTCGGGACATAACCCCTACGAGCAGTACTTC.

V is TRBV7-8 and J is TRBJ1-2, with D unresolved. In germline, CDR1 is SGHVS, CDR2 FQNEAQ. V lost 3 bases and J 0 bases, leaving 8 bases between the germline ends. CDR3 length: 14 residues. Written as DNA, the CDR3 is TGTGCCAGCAGCTTCACAGAAGCTAACTATGGCTACACCTTC. It encodes CASSFTEANYGYTF.

The rearrangement links TRBV10-3 to TRBJ2-3; TRBD2 matches 12 bases. The CDR3 is 15 amino acids. Germline V CDR1 and CDR2: ENHRY, SYGVKD. V gave up 5 bases and J gave up 3 bases; unmatched junction bases: 3. The CDR3 region is CAISLAGGRTDTQYF. Here the CDR3 DNA reads TGTGCCATCAGTCTAGCGGGGGGGCGAACAGATACGCAGTATTTT.

The chain links TRBV4-1 to TRBJ1-1, with 7 positions matching TRBD1. Unmatched junction bases numbered 10, after V lost 3 bases and J lost 0 bases. This CDR3 comprises 17 residues. Germline V CDR1 and CDR2: MGHRA, YSYEKL. The CDR3 loop is CASSHPRDSGMNTEAFF. The CDR3 DNA reads TGCGCCAGCAGCCATCCCCGGGACAGTGGGATGAACACTGAAGCTTTCTTT.

For this clone: The same CDR3 can be traced to other DNA sequences in this sample. V is TRBV5-6 and J is TRBJ2-7, with D tentatively TRBD1 (6 bases). The germline gives CDR1 SGHDT, CDR2 YYEEEE. The length of the CDR3 is 13 residues. The V gene lost 2 bases and the J gene lost 1 base, with 7 bases spanning the gap. The CDR3 DNA follows: TGTGCCAGCAGCTTTCAGGGGTCCTACGAGCAGTACTTC. Its translation: CASSFQGSYEQYF. Complete variable domain (other parts from reference TRBV5-6 and TRBJ2-7): DAGVTQSPTHLIKTRGQQVTLRCSPKSGHDTVSWYQQALGQGPQFIFQYYEEEERQRGNFPDRFSGHQFPNYSSELNVNALLLGDSALYLCASSFQGSYEQYFGPGTRLTVT.

This chain uses TRBV7-2 with TRBJ2-2, with 7 bases fitting TRBD1. The CDR3 spans 16 residues. The J segment lost 0 bases and the V segment lost 2 bases, leaving 3 bases of the junction unmatched. CDR1 SGHTA and CDR2 FQGNSA come from the germline V gene. CDR3 sequence (DNA): TGTGCCAGCAGCTTAAGGGGGCTTACGAACACCGGGGAGCTGTTTTTT. Its protein is CASSLRGLTNTGELFF.

The chain combines TRBV6-1 with TRBJ1-4; D possibly corresponds to TRBD1 (5 bases). The germline V and J ends were trimmed by 6 bases and 12 bases, with 23 bases remaining between them. Germline V gene sequence: CDR1 MNHNS, CDR2 SASEGT. This CDR3 is built from 15 residues. The CDR3 DNA sequence: TGTGCCAGCAGCCGATCCCGGGACTCACCCTGGGAACTGTTTTTT. This translates into CASSRSRDSPWELFF.

The CDR3 bases are TGTGCAAGTCGCTTAGCCCCGGGACAGGGTAGAAACTATGGCTACACCTTC. It specifies CASRLAPGQGRNYGYTF. The chain uses TRBV12-2 and TRBJ1-2; the table assigns TRBD1, which was not confirmed against the DNA. TRBV12-2 is recorded as a pseudogene. This CDR3 spans 17 amino acids.

The chain uses TRBV5-1 and TRBJ2-2; 9 nucleotides match TRBD2. After removal of 7 bases from V and 2 bases from J, the junction contained 9 bases not matched to a gene. Germline V gene lookup returns CDR1 SGHRS and CDR2 YFSETQ. The CDR3 extends over 16 amino acids. DNA of the CDR3: TGCGCCAGCTGGAATCCGGGACTAGCCAACACCGGGGAGCTGTTTTTT. This codes for CASWNPGLANTGELFF.

J is TRBJ2-2 and V is TRBV12-5; D remains ambiguous. CDR1 is LGHNT and CDR2 is FRNRAP in the germline V gene. The CDR3 has 14 residues. Trimming pared 1 base from V and 7 bases from J, leaving 10 bases between. The CDR3 DNA is TGTGCTAGTGGTTTGGCCCGTTACGGCGGGGAGCTGTTTTTT. Amino acid sequence: CASGLARYGGELFF.

The chain couples TRBV7-9 to TRBJ2-3; D might be TRBD2 (5 bases). CDR3 length: 14 amino acids. Looked up from germline, CDR1 is SEHNR and CDR2 is FQNEAQ (reference sequence). Trimming left V 5 bases short and J 2 bases short, with 11 bases between. The CDR3 protein is CASSRGSNTDTQYF. CDR3 nucleotides: TGTGCCAGCAGCCGGGGTTCTAACACAGATACGCAGTATTTT.

This chain connects TRBV2 to TRBJ1-1; 7 nucleotides line up with TRBD1. The V gene's germline CDR1 is SNHLY and CDR2 FYNNEI. The CDR3 runs to 14 residues. The J segment lost 6 bases and the V segment lost 3 bases, leaving 7 bases of the junction unmatched. DNA for the CDR3: TGTGCCAGCAGTGATGCAGGGGGTTGGGCTGAAGCTTTCTTT. It yields the protein CASSDAGGWAEAFF.

This clone was picked up a small number of times. V is TRBV21-1 and J is TRBJ1-3. TRBV21-1 represents a pseudogene. CDR3 length: 14 amino acids. The CDR3 spells CASRTNSAGNTIYF. The CDR3 nucleotides read TGTGCCAGCAGGACTAACAGTGCTGGAAACACCATATATTTT.

J is TRBJ1-1 and V is TRBV20-1, with D maybe TRBD1 (5 bases). Germline CDR1 is DFQATT and CDR2 is SNEGSKA (reference sequence). The length of the CDR3 is 8 residues. Here the CDR3 DNA reads TGCAGCGGGGGGGGAGCTTTCTTT. Its translation: CSGGGAFF.

The genes are TRBV9 and TRBJ1-2; TRBD1 aligns across 7 bases. This CDR3 region has 13 residues. CDR1 is SGDLS, CDR2 YYNGEE, per germline. J was trimmed by 12 bases and V by 4 bases; bases with no gene match: 12. The CDR3 loop reads CASSNRQGARHTF. The CDR3 DNA reads TGTGCCAGCAGCAATCGACAGGGCGCGAGACACACCTTC.

The rearrangement uses TRBV19 and TRBJ1-5; TRBD1 matches at 8 bases. This CDR3 has 15 residues. CDR1 and CDR2 from the germline V gene are LNHDA and SQIVND (reference sequence). V trimming: 6 bases; J trimming: 4 bases; junction bases outside the gene matches: 8. The CDR3 is CASSQDDRGNQPQHF. The DNA for the CDR3 is TGTGCCAGTAGCCAGGATGACAGGGGAAATCAGCCCCAGCATTTT.

V gene TRBV4-1 combines with J gene TRBJ2-3; D may be TRBD2 (6 bases). Between the trimmed V and J ends, which lost 0 bases and 6 bases, there was a span of 13 bases. The length of the CDR3 is 15 residues. Germline V gene data show CDR1 as MGHRA and CDR2 as YSYEKL. Here the CDR3 DNA reads TGCGCCAGCAGCCAAGAGGCCAGCCGGGGGGATACGCAGTATTTT. This translates into CASSQEASRGDTQYF.

The chain combines TRBV19 with TRBJ1-2, with TRBD1 matching 8 bases. In germline, CDR1 is LNHDA, CDR2 SQIVND (reference sequence). Unmatched junction bases numbered 16, after V lost 6 bases and J lost 4 bases. The CDR3 sequence is 17 residues long. The CDR3 coding sequence is TGTGCCAGTAGGACATTCTCGGACAGGGTCTCCGCCTATGGCTACACCTTC. Protein product: CASRTFSDRVSAYGYTF.

CDR3 sequence (DNA): TGCGCCAGCAGCTTGTCCGGAACGGGACAAGAAAAACTGTTTTTT. Amino acid sequence: CASSLSGTGQEKLFF. The chain links TRBV5-1 to TRBJ1-4; a possible D gene is TRBD1 (6 bases). Germline CDR1 and CDR2: SGHRS and YFSETQ. The CDR3 spans 15 residues. Trimming took off 1 base at V and 8 bases at J, with 15 bases between the two ends.

This clone showed up just once. The gene calls are TRBV27 and TRBJ1-2, with 8 bases matching TRBD1. The germline gives CDR1 MNHEY, CDR2 SMNVEV (reference sequence). V lost 4 bases, J lost 9 bases, and 7 bases stayed unmatched. The CDR3 runs to 13 residues. DNA of the CDR3: TGTGCCAGCAGTTCCGGACAGGGTAGGAGCTACACCTTC. This translates into CASSSGQGRSYTF.

The chain employs TRBV7-9 and TRBJ2-7; D ambiguous. The CDR3 covers 11 residues. Between the trimmed V and J ends, which lost 2 bases and 7 bases, there was a span of 6 bases. CDR1 is SEHNR and CDR2 is FQNEAQ in the germline V gene (reference sequence). The DNA for the CDR3 is TGTGCCAGCAGCTTATTACGGGAGCAGTACTTC. Amino acid sequence: CASSLLREQYF.

This clone was counted a single time. The rearrangement uses TRBV11-2 and TRBJ2-1; D may be TRBD2 (5 bases). V dropped 0 bases and J dropped 2 bases, with 8 bases sitting between them. This CDR3 comprises 15 residues. The germline V gene has CDR1 SGHAT and CDR2 FQNNGV. The CDR3 DNA is TGTGCCAGCAGCTTAGAGGATAGCGCCTACAATGAGCAGTTCTTC. This encodes CASSLEDSAYNEQFF.

This clone was seen only once. The chain couples TRBV6-1 to TRBJ1-3, with D unresolved. Looked up from germline, CDR1 is MNHNS and CDR2 is SASEGT. Between the trimmed V and J ends, which lost 2 bases and 0 bases, there was a span of 8 bases. This CDR3 has 15 residues. The CDR3 nucleotides read TGTGCCAGCAGTGAACCGGGAGTCTCTGGAAACACCATATATTTT. This codes for CASSEPGVSGNTIYF.

The chain is built from TRBV7-6 and TRBJ1-3, with TRBD1 as a possible D gene (6 bases). CDR1 and CDR2 (germline): SGHVS, FNYEAQ. The CDR3 is 15 amino acids. Trimming stripped 4 bases from V and 0 bases from J, with 10 bases between. The CDR3 here is CASSSGHLSGNTIYF. The CDR3 DNA follows: TGTGCCAGCAGCTCGGGACATCTCTCTGGAAACACCATATATTTT.

The rearrangement joins TRBV30 to TRBJ1-1, with 10 bases identical to TRBD1. J gave up 11 bases and V 5 bases, and 5 bases lay outside the gene matches. Looked up from germline, CDR1 is GTSNPN and CDR2 is SVGIG (reference sequence). This CDR3 spans 11 amino acids. The CDR3 loop reads CAWRDRGRAFF. The CDR3 coding sequence is TGTGCCTGGCGGGACAGGGGACGGGCTTTCTTT.

The CDR3 sequence is CASSAEGNNSPLHF. CDR3 sequence (DNA): TGTGCCAGCAGCGCGGAGGGGAATAATTCACCCCTCCACTTT. The rearrangement links TRBV9 to TRBJ1-6; D is perhaps TRBD1 (5 bases). Trimming left V 3 bases short and J 5 bases short, with 9 bases between. Per germline, CDR1 SGDLS and CDR2 YYNGEE. This CDR3 spans 14 amino acids.

The rearrangement joins TRBV30 to TRBJ1-4; D gene unclear. Between the trimmed V and J ends, which lost 1 base and 1 base, there was a span of 7 bases. From germline, CDR1 is GTSNPN and CDR2 SVGIG (reference sequence). This CDR3 has 14 residues. The CDR3, as DNA: TGTGCCTGGAGTGGAGGGAGAACTAATGAAAAACTGTTTTTT. It encodes CAWSGGRTNEKLFF.